The sequence of this TCR beta chain was determined in a study of CD8 T cells in Susac syndrome (dated by TCRdb to the late 2010s). Broadly, across the study: The study used repertoire sequencing to test whether antigen drove CD8+ T cell activation and differentiation in Susac syndrome. Results the study describes overall, beyond this receptor: The number of individuals in the TCR sequencing and HLA analysis was acknowledged as relatively small.

V is reduced by 4 bases and J by 3 bases, leaving a spacing of 15 bases between them. As encoded in the germline V gene (reference sequence), CDR1 is LNHDA while CDR2 is SQIVND. From the cysteine through the phenylalanine, the CDR3 covers 15 amino acids. The entry retains the CDR3 DNA only, 45 bases that are in frame from base 1. High-throughput TCR beta sequencing profiled peripheral blood CD8+ and CD4+ T cells from healthy donors, Susac syndrome patients and multiple sclerosis patients. The multiple sclerosis controls were treatment-naive patients who had stable or active relapsing-remitting disease and met the revised McDonald criteria. Bulk CD8+ and CD4+ T cells were purified magnetically by negative isolation, whereas CD8+ TEMRA cells were enriched by FACS. Blood was collected in EDTA tubes and processed within 24 hours, with PBMCs isolated through density gradient centrifugation. PBMCs intended for TCR sequencing were cryopreserved in liquid nitrogen and thawed later in a water bath at 37 degrees C. The sorted or isolated CD4+, CD8+ and CD8+ TEMRA cells reached a purity of at least 90%.

RNA was extracted using the RNeasy kit, and roughly 0.5 to 1 microgram was reverse transcribed with random hexamers. The immunoSEQ multiplex PCR assay, covering 54 Vbeta and 13 Jbeta segments, was used to amplify TCR beta CDR3 regions. PCR amplification bias was corrected using a synthetic template baseline for primer optimization and computational correction. The paper's data handling went like this. Reads were annotated to V, D and J genes according to IMGT and were analyzed with immunoSEQ Analyzer, with only productive sequences retained. Clonality was calculated as one minus the Shannon entropy normalized by log2 of the number of productive unique sequences. Public and private clones were assessed among the 100 most prevalent clones of each patient and control. Susac-specific clones were defined as absent from healthy and MS cohorts, about 1,000 published viral clones and other ImmuneACCESS disease sequences. TCRdb trimmed public reads at Q25 via fastp, called clones via MiXCR and kept in-frame beta chains. When rows share a CDR3 protein, they turn into one entry using the most common DNA and genes. These V and J calls originate from TCRdb's pipeline instead of the authors' own analysis. Recorded for this sample are some 120,000 distinct CDR3 sequences; approximately 94% of them occurred a single time. The ten largest clones add up to around 0.12% of the sample.

As regards this clonotype: The specificity of this receptor is unknown. Base qualities are not provided; no much larger clone lies one nucleotide away.

This TCR was recovered from a human donor with multiple sclerosis. Sequencing was done on a sample of CD4+ T cells from PBMCs. The chain uses TRBV19 and TRBJ1-1; tentative D gene TRBD1, with 6 bases matching. This receptor has the CDR3 CASSSTGLWDTEAFF. DNA sequence: TGTGCCAGTAGTAGTACAGGGCTGTGGGACACTGAAGCTTTCTTT.